This section outlines one T cell receptor (beta chain) sequence together with its context. There is no known antigen for this receptor. Base quality data are lacking; no much larger clone is found one base away. The cohort was made up of hundreds of healthy bone marrow donors. At the time of sampling, all cohort members were nominally healthy, though unrecorded immune exposures were likely present. The donor was CMV seronegative and belonged to the group of 320 or so seronegative cohort members. Each donor provided a peripheral blood sample, and peripheral blood mononuclear cells were used for TCR beta sequencing. The Qiagen DNeasy Blood Extraction Kit was used to extract genomic DNA from the blood cell samples. To prepare the library, the immunoSEQ multiplex PCR assay was applied. The multiplex PCR relied on a mix of 60 forward primers for TCR Vbeta segments and 13 reverse primers for TCR Jbeta segments. The CDR3 region of rearranged TCR beta genes was amplified from genomic DNA with a multiplex PCR assay. On the Illumina HiSeq System, the amplified TCR beta libraries were sequenced as 87-base-pair reads. Under the source paper's analysis protocol: A later analysis counted 75 million to 100 million unique TCR beta chains across the 550 to 800 repertoires, and approximately 11 million of these chains were shared by at least two donors. A nearest-neighbor algorithm error-corrected the raw reads and collapsed the reads into unique sequences, merging closely related sequences to remove PCR and sequencing errors. V, D and J gene segments were assigned by aligning CDR3 sequences to IMGT reference sequences. For a sequence to be retained, at least a six-nucleotide match to both a V gene segment and a J gene segment was required. A rearrangement counted as productive if the CDR3 had no stop codons and remained in frame with V and J, and every other rearrangement counted as non-productive. Following IMGT convention, CDR3 was defined as the stretch from the second conserved V-encoded cysteine up to the conserved J-encoded phenylalanine. The earlier analysis of about 530 of the donors excluded any sequence lacking an unambiguous match to a single V gene segment. In an earlier analysis of a few hundred of the donors, a V segment was called functional when productive rearrangements were above 56.7%, and segregating when the standard deviation between donors exceeded 5%. A statistical classification framework was developed to diagnose cytomegalovirus status using the catalog of TCR beta chain sequences. In a later analysis, V and J genes were assigned by comparing TCR nucleotide sequences against IMGT/GENE-DB human TR gene sequences. Using the TCRdist pipeline, a later analysis assigned CDR3 sequences along with most-parsimonious VDJ recombination scenarios. In a later analysis, each TCR beta chain was defined by its CDR3 amino acid sequence together with its V-gene family, and reads without a unique V-gene family were excluded. A later analysis removed 592 highly shared, low-generation-probability nucleotide sequences to deal with suspected cross-contamination and a sequencing artifact. In a later analysis, a clonal expansion index was calculated for each public chain from normalized within-repertoire ranks of inferred template counts. A later analysis computed generation probabilities with a VDJ recombination model fitted to out-of-frame rearrangements, and checked the results against IGoR. In a later analysis, TCR-TCR, TCR-HLA and TCR-CMV co-occurrence was scored with hypergeometric tests, and a repertoire-size bias correction was applied to TCR pairs. A later analysis estimated false discovery rates by permuting HLA or CMV assignments 20 times. In a later analysis, co-occurring TCRs were grouped using DBSCAN, with TCRdist sequence similarity added in when clustering inside HLA-allele-positive subsets. Repertoires with fewer than 30,000 or more than 120,000 public chains were left out of co-occurrence clustering, as were four to six repertoires with anomalous nucleotide sharing. TCRdb's version of the immuneACCESS table is confined to in-frame rearrangements and falls short of the full clone set. An unresolved V gene accounts for under half of the shortfall where checked; the remainder is of unknown origin. That table is the source of V, J and clone size, and D and trimming were worked out from the DNA. The sample table holds about 150,000 clones, of which about four fifths were seen once. In total, the top ten clones hold roughly 2.8% of the sample.

The sample originates from a study of cytomegalovirus exposure and HLA in healthy donors (dated by TCRdb to 2015 to 2018). For the wider study: An earlier analysis of 550 to 700 of the donors reported roughly 270 Gb of sequence data and some 100 million unique TCR beta sequences from about 200 million T cells. Among 398 genotyped donors of the cohort, an average of roughly 230,000 unique TCR beta nucleotide sequences was sequenced per donor, of which 15% to 20% were non-productive. The study profiled the T cell repertoires of under 700 subjects by immunosequencing and related them to cytomegalovirus serostatus. HLA typing covered class I and class II loci at four-digit resolution. The number of donors typed differed by locus, with 629-630 for A, B, C, DRB1 and DQB1, around 520 for DQA1, under 610 for DPA1, and some 450 for DPB1. Donor age, sex, ethnicity and CMV serostatus were compiled alongside the repertoire data. A separate validation cohort of about 110 different subjects was used in addition to the approximately 640-subject first cohort. Every discovery cohort repertoire had been produced on one sequencing platform. The later analysis used no new phenotypic data to find candidate immune exposures, relying instead on TCR beta sequences and their occurrence across donors. The genetic ancestry cluster associated with self-reported Caucasian donors included 80% to 90% of the roughly 400 genotyped donors. In a later genetic analysis, genome-wide SNP genotypes for about 65% of the 666 donors were used, and that subset was treated as a discovery cohort. To study patterns of TCR occurrence, a later analysis re-analyzed previously published TCR beta repertoires from hundreds of donors and added high-resolution HLA genotyping. Approximately 300 gigabases of sequencing data and roughly 81 million unique TCR sequences made up an early release that covered about 640 HLA-typed donors. To predict cytomegalovirus infection status, the study brought together high-throughput TCR immunosequencing, statistical association of individual TCRs with disease status, and machine learning. Roughly five DR-DQ haplotypes were treated as single units for association and clustering because of strong linkage in the cohort. The study aimed to test whether signatures of past pathogen exposure could be identified by cataloging public T cell receptors. An earlier analysis of around 640 of the donors used high-throughput TCR beta sequencing to judge whether each TCR beta V gene segment behaved as functional or pseudogenic. Summary of the overall study and its limitations: Linkage disequilibrium might explain the correlated functional status among segregating V segments, but an unknown experimental factor could not be excluded. Most CMV-associated TCR beta chains appeared to be HLA-restricted in a later analysis, and the HLA associations seemed to be driven largely by CMV exposure. In an earlier analysis of several hundred of the donors, most TCR beta V segments were observed in productive rearrangements about 90% or about 30% of the time, broadly matching IMGT annotations. The presence/absence analyses assumed that sequencing depth was roughly uniform across donors, and that assumption may not be true. The study gave a list of some 150 TCR beta chains associated with cytomegalovirus. A later genetic analysis reported fewer N-insertions in productive TCRs among donors in an Asian-associated ancestry cluster than the roughly 620-donor mean. In this cohort, only TCR beta chains were sequenced, and detectable features were limited by the absence of alpha or paired-chain data. In a later analysis, some 18,000 TCR beta sequences were associated with specific HLA alleles at a false discovery rate of 0.05. In vitro tests confirmed that a few of the cytomegalovirus-associated TCR beta chains recognize cytomegalovirus antigens. An association between a missense DCLRE1C variant and V-gene and J-gene trimming of TCR beta chains was found in a later genetic analysis and replicated in an independent cohort. Because counts were too low, 15 or so rarely observed V segments, including chromosome 9 orphons, were excluded from the earlier analysis of some 540 of the donors. According to a later analysis, parvovirus B19, influenza, CMV and Epstein-Barr virus appeared linked to several top co-occurrence clusters. In a later analysis, the rate of TCR association differed among HLA loci, with DRB1 alleles having the most associated TCRs and HLA-C alleles having the fewest. Because HLA typing was missing for some donors at each locus, association tests included only the typed subset. When HLA alleles, especially DR and DQ, strongly co-occurred, attributing TCR associations to individual alleles was difficult. The classifier was reported to diagnose cytomegalovirus status with high specificity and sensitivity in both the original cohort and the validation cohort. A further reported finding was that TCR beta sequences accurately predicted the HLA-A and HLA-B alleles for most subjects in the first cohort. A later analysis found that HLA-associated TCR beta chains were more clonally expanded and had lower generation probabilities than equally common non-associated chains. A cluster of highly shared sequence variants was judged likely to be a technical artifact of the sequencing pipeline. The authors suggested that the approach could potentially be extended to other disease states and immunological phenotypes. Immune exposure information for the cohort was limited to CMV serostatus. Across donors, most TCR sequences were observed very rarely, whereas some public TCRs were present in many individuals.

The clonotype originates from a young man in good health and CMV-seronegative. Material: PBMCs.

The CDR3 protein sequence reads: CASSLEPGSNQPQHF. The nucleotide sequence reads as follows: TGCGCCAGCAGCTTGGAGCCGGGGTCCAATCAGCCCCAGCATTTT. The sequence joins TRBV5-1 to TRBJ1-5, with the D gene not clear enough to name. The CDR3 runs 15 amino acids, cysteine and phenylalanine included. Only the CDR3 DNA is retained, 45 bases long and in frame from the first base. Based on the germline V gene, the CDR1 and CDR2 sequences are SGHRS and YFSETQ. Trimming takes 0 bases from V and 3 bases from J, and the germline ends sit 10 bases apart.